This T cell receptor beta chain was observed in a study of T cell responses to AZD1222 COVID-19 vaccine (dated by TCRdb to about 2021). About the investigation overall: TCR sequencing was performed for 230 to 250 trial participants, of whom roughly 200 were given two doses of AZD1222 and around 25 were given two doses of MenACWY control vaccine. Trial participants were enrolled by age into subgroups of 18-55, 56-69 and 70-plus years, and around 140, 26 and 57 TCR-sequenced participants, respectively, were included in these subgroups.

Overall results and qualifications from the work: Conclusions about previously exposed vaccinees were limited because only six AZD1222 recipients were SARS-CoV-2 seropositive at baseline. Spike-specific TCR breadth and depth rose significantly after two AZD1222 doses compared with day 0 and with MenACWY recipients. Because no day 14 peak-response samples were available, repertoires were characterized only after the peak T cell response. In the small 56-69-year group, the increase in depth fell short of significance, most likely because of low power. Nearly half of unique spike-specific TCRs reportedly recognized epitopes outside regions mutated in the B.1.351 and B.1.1.7 variants. Participants were mostly white British and included more females than males, and it was suggested by the authors that clonal diversity may have been underestimated. The vaccine-associated CD4 TCRs covered the entire spike protein, and the dominant responses fell in regions 160-218 and 743-854.

The time point tag for this specimen amounts to: about 28 days (+/-7) after the second vaccine dose. Because spike-specific TCR depth and breadth did not differ between the two schedules, AZD1222 recipients who got a second dose at roughly 4 weeks were pooled with those who got a second dose at roughly 12 weeks. The vaccinee samples were drawn from two UK trials, COV001 and COV002, one of which was a single-blind randomized controlled phase 2/3 trial testing AZD1222 (ChAdOx1 nCoV-19) in healthy adults. Trial participant PBMC samples were collected at day 0 and day 28 after the second dose for TCRbeta chain sequencing. Points on this clone: Its antigen has not been determined. Base-call qualities are not available, and no considerably larger clone is one nucleotide away.

The CDR3 regions of human TCRbeta chains were analyzed by immunosequencing. Turning to the authors' computational methods: TCRs in the repertoires were matched against a reference library of SARS-CoV-2-specific TCRs that had been generated with the MIRA antigen-specificity platform. Breadth was defined as the fraction of unique TCRs that were SARS-CoV-2-associated, and depth was defined as the fraction of total T cells that were SARS-CoV-2-associated. Using the MIRA data, each spike-specific TCR was assigned both to the spike region to which the TCR was reactive and to a CD4 or CD8 class. Log10-transformed breadth and depth values were compared by one-way ANOVA with Sidak's multiple comparisons tests. The source is immuneACCESS, and TCRdb retained only in-frame sequences with V and J called. Part of the clones is not carried over; for the studies checked, unresolved V genes explain less than half of this, and the remainder is unexplained. V and J calls plus clone size are reproduced from that table; the DNA served to infer D and trimming. The sample includes 250,000 to 300,000 clones, with 85% to 95% observed a single time. The top ten clonotypes cover approximately 0.52% of the sample.

The CDR3 holds 15 amino acids from the cysteine to the phenylalanine. Just the 45-base CDR3 DNA is kept, in frame starting at base 1. Trimming removed 4 bases from V and 0 bases from J, leaving 13 bases between the germline ends. Via the germline V gene (reference sequence), CDR1 is LGHDT and CDR2 YNNKEL. The sequence joins TRBV3-1 (or the pseudogene TRBV3-2) to TRBJ2-7; the D gene may be TRBD1 or TRBD2, since each aligns over 5 bases. This receptor was taken from an adult who received the AZD1222 COVID-19 vaccine. The material was peripheral blood, obtained 28 days after the second AZD1222 dose. The sequenced DNA is TGTGCCAGCAGCCGGGGGTATCGGGGCTCCTACGAGCAGTACTTC. Translated, this is CASSRGYRGSYEQYF.